Listed below are T cell receptor beta chains from one sample, sequenced in a study of blood T cell repertoires in COVID-19. Here immunoSEQ multiplex PCR was the method, and the copy in TCRdb shows in-frame clones only, minus some. The sample lists under 200,000 clones; around four fifths were seen once. The source material was peripheral blood. The receptors come from a woman of 80 years or more with COVID-19, enrolled during active disease. CDR3s include the opening cysteine and the closing phenylalanine or tryptophan. D genes are given only for firm matches. Expanded clones get a size class; other rows say once, few or many, or leave the size out.

D	J	size	V	CDR3	DNA
.	TRBJ1-2	.	TRBV7-2	CASSFEGVHGYTF	TGTGCCAGCAGCTTCGAGGGAGTGCATGGCTACACCTTC
.	TRBJ1-1	few	TRBV6-2/TRBV6-3	CASSYSRDTEAFF	TGTGCCAGCAGTTACTCCCGGGACACTGAAGCTTTCTTT
.	TRBJ1-5	.	TRBV10-3	CAIRDGGDQPQHF	TGTGCCATCAGGGACGGGGGTGATCAGCCCCAGCATTTT
TRBD1	TRBJ1-2	.	TRBV29-1	CSVEKGAYGYTF	TGCAGCGTTGAAAAGGGGGCCTATGGCTACACCTTC
.	TRBJ1-2	.	TRBV11-2	CASSRMTANYGYTF	TGTGCCAGCAGCCGGATGACAGCTAACTATGGCTACACCTTC
.	TRBJ1-1	.	TRBV7-9	CASSSQGGTEAFF	TGTGCCAGCAGCTCACAGGGTGGGACTGAAGCTTTCTTT
.	TRBJ1-2	.	TRBV18	CASTLSRDFIYGYTF	TGTGCCAGCACCTTATCCCGGGACTTCATCTATGGCTACACCTTC
TRBD2	TRBJ2-5	.	TRBV7-2	CASSLVTGGETQYF	TGTGCCAGCAGCTTAGTCACGGGGGGAGAGACCCAGTACTTC
TRBD1	TRBJ2-1	.	TRBV10-2	CASSEPFSGTGGRNEQFF	TGCGCCAGCAGTGAACCGTTTTCCGGGACAGGGGGCCGCAATGAGCAGTTCTTC
.	TRBJ1-1	.	TRBV7-8	CASSPNRVEAFF	TGTGCCAGCAGCCCAAACAGGGTTGAAGCTTTCTTT
.	TRBJ2-6	.	TRBV6-5	CASSWQSSGANVLTF	TGTGCCAGCAGTTGGCAATCCTCTGGGGCCAACGTCCTGACTTTC